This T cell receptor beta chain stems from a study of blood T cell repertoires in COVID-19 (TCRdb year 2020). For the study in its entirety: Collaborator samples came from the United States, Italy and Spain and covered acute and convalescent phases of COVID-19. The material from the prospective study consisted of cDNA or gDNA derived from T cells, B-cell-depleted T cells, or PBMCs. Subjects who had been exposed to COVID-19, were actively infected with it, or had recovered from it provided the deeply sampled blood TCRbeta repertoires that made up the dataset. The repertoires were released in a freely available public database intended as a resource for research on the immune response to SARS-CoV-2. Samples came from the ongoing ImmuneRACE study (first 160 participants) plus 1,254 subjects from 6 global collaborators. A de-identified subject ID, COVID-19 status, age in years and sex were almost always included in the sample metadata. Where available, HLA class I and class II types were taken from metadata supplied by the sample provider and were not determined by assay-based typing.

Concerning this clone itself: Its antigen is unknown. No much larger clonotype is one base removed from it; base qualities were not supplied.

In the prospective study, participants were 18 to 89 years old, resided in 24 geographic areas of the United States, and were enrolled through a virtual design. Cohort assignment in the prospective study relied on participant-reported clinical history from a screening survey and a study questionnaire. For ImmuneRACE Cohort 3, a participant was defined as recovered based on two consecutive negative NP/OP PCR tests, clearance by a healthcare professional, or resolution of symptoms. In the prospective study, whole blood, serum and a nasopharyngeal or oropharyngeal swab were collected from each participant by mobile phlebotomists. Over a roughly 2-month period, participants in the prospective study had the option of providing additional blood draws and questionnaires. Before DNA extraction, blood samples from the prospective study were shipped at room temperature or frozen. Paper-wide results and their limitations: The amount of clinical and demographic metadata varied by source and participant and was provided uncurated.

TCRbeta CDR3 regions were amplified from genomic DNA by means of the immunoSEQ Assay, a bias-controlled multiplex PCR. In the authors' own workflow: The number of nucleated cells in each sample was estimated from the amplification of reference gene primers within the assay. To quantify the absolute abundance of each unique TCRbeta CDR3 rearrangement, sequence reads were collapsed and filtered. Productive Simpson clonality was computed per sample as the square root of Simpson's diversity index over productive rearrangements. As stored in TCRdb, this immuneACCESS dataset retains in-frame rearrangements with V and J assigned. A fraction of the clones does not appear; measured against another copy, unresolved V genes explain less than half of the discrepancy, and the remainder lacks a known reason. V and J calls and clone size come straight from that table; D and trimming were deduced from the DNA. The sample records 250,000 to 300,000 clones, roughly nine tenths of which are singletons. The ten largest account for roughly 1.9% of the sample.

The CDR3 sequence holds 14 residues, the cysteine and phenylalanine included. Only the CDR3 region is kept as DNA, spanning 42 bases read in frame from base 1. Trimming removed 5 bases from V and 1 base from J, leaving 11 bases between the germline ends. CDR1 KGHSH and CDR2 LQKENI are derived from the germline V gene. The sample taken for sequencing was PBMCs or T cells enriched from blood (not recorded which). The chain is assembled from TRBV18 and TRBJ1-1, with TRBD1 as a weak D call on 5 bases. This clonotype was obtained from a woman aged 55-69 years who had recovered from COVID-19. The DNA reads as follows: TGTGCCAGCTCAGTCGACAGAACGAACACTGAAGCTTTCTTT. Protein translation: CASSVDRTNTEAFF.